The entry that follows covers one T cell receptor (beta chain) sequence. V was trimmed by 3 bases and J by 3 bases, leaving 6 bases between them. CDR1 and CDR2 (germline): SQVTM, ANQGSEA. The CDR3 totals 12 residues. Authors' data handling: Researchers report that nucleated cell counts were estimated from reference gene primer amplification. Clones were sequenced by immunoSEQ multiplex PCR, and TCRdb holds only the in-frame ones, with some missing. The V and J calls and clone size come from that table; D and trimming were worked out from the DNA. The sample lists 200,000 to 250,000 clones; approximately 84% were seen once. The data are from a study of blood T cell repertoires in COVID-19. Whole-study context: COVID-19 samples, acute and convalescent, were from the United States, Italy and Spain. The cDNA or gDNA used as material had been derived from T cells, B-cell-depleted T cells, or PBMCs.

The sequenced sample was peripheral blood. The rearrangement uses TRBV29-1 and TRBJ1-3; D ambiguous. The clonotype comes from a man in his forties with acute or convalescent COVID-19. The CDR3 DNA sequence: TGCAGCGTTGAGGCGGTTGGAAACACCATATATTTT. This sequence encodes CSVEAVGNTIYF.